This TCR beta chain was documented in a study of blood T cell repertoires in COVID-19. Looking at the study overall: From the United States, Italy and Spain came samples of acute and convalescent COVID-19. Nucleic acid was either cDNA or gDNA, and it came from T cells, B-cell-depleted T cells, or PBMCs.

CDR3 size: 15 residues. Per germline, CDR1 LNHDA and CDR2 SQIVND (reference sequence). The junction had 11 bases not matched to a gene; V was cut back by 6 bases and J by 6 bases. In the authors' workflow: Estimation of nucleated cell counts relied on the amplification of reference gene primers. TCRdb's table, derived via immunoSEQ multiplex PCR, lists solely in-frame clones and lacks some. V, J and clone size are those of that table, while D and trimming were read from the DNA. This sample carries 84,000 or so clones, 60% to 85% of them seen once, and the ten largest clones take more than 9%. The sequencing sample was made of peripheral blood. The J gene is TRBJ2-7, the V gene TRBV19; 10 nucleotides agree with TRBD1. The sequence derives from a human donor in a cohort sampled during active COVID-19. CDR3 nucleotide sequence: TGTGCCAGTAGCACGCGACAGGGGGCGAGGGCCGAGCAGTACTTC. This gives the protein CASSTRQGARAEQYF.